Here is one T cell receptor beta chain with its context. The antigen remains undetermined. At one boundary the junction diverges from the germline segment, which might be a read error. The record originates from a study of CD8+ T cells in alopecia areata. Study summary: For the treated group, dosing was oral tofacitinib at 5 to 10 mg twice daily. The authors scored treated patients' severity by affected scalp percentage.

Per germline, CDR1 SSHAT and CDR2 FNYEAQ (reference sequence). The CDR3 contains 15 residues. cDNA reverse transcribed from extracted RNA served as the sequencing template. The method was immunoSEQ multiplex PCR; TCRdb's version includes in-frame clones alone and lacks a portion of them. The repertoire has about 260,000 clones, 60% of them found once; the top ten carry 0.75% to 0.95%. Overall study findings and caveats: With tofacitinib ongoing, many expanded lesional clones persisted in both scalp and blood. Clonality in lesional scalp, especially alopecia totalis/universalis, exceeded that of normal scalp.

Treatment specified: oral pan-JAK inhibitor, 5-10 mg twice daily. This chain uses TRBV7-7 with TRBJ2-2, with 11 bases identical to TRBD2. The starting material was CD4+ T cells sorted from blood, obtained at week 52, from a patient treated with tofacitinib. The TCR sequence derives from a human donor with alopecia areata. In nucleotides, the CDR3 is TGTGCTAGCAGCTTAGGGACTAGCGGAACCGGGGAGCTGTTTTTT. Protein sequence: CASSLGTSGTGELFF.